This T cell receptor (beta chain) is drawn from a study of cytomegalovirus exposure and HLA in healthy donors. Germline V CDR1 and CDR2: MNHEY, SMNVEV (reference sequence). Trimming stripped 3 bases from V and 0 bases from J, with 8 bases between. The CDR3 spans 14 residues. Study conclusions and caveats: Most sequenced TCRs were rare (though some public TCRs occurred in many donors). Among TCR beta chains, those listed as cytomegalovirus-associated numbered under 200.

Clones were sequenced by immunoSEQ multiplex PCR, and TCRdb holds only the in-frame ones, with some missing. The sample holds 200,000 to 300,000 clones, roughly 87% seen once. As regards this clone: No antigen is known for it.

The gene calls are TRBV27 and TRBJ1-2; possibly TRBD1 for D (5 bases). The source is a man aged 18-30 years in good health and CMV-seropositive. The sample was PBMCs. CDR3 sequence (DNA): TGTGCCAGCAGTTTCCTAGGGGCTAACTATGGCTACACCTTC. This encodes CASSFLGANYGYTF.